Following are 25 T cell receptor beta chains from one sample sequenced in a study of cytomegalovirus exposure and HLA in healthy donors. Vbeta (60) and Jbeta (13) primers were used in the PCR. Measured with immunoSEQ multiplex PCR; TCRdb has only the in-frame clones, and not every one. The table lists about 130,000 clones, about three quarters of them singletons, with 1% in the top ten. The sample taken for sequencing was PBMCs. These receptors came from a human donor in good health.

CDR3 DNA sequence: TGCGCCAGCAGCCAAGTCGGGGGAGATAACACTGAAGCTTTCTTT. It codes for CASSQVGGDNTEAFF. The V and J genes are TRBV4-1 and TRBJ1-1, with D possibly being TRBD1 (5 bases). Trimming stripped 1 base from V and 2 bases from J, with 11 bases between. The CDR3 sequence is 15 residues long. In germline, CDR1 is MGHRA, CDR2 YSYEKL.

The CDR3 protein is CASSMRKKQETQYF. In nucleotides, the CDR3 is TGTGCCAGCAGCATGCGGAAAAAACAAGAGACCCAGTACTTC. The chain uses TRBV21-1 and TRBJ2-5; the table calls TRBD2, which could not be checked here. TRBV21-1 is labeled a pseudogene. The CDR3 runs 14 residues.

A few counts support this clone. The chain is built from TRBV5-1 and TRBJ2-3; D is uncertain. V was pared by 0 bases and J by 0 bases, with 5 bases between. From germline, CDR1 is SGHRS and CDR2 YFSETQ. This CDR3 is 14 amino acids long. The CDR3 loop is CASSLASSTDTQYF. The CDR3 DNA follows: TGCGCCAGCAGCTTGGCCTCGAGCACAGATACGCAGTATTTT. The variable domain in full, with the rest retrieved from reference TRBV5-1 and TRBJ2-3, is KAGVTQTPRYLIKTRGQQVTLSCSPISGHRSVSWYQQTPGQGLQFLFEYFSETQRNKGNFPGRFSGRQFSNSRSEMNVSTLELGDSALYLCASSLASSTDTQYFGPGTRLTVL.

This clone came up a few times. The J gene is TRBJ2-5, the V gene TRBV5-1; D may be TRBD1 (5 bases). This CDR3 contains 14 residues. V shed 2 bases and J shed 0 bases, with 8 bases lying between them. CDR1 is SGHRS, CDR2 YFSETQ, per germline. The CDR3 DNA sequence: TGCGCCAGCAGCTTCATAGGGGACCAAGAGACCCAGTACTTC. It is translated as CASSFIGDQETQYF.

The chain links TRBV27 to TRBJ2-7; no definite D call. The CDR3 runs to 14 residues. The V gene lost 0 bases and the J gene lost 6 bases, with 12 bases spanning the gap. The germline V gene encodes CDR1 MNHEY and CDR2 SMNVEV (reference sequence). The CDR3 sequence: CASSLSYPASEQYF. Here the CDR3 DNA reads TGTGCCAGCAGTTTATCCTATCCCGCTTCCGAGCAGTACTTC.

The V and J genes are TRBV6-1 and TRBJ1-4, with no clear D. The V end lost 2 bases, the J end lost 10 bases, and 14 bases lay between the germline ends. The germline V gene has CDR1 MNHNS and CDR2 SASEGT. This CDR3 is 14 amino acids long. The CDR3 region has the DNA TGTGCCAGCAGTGAACCCAAAGCGGGTGGAAAACTGTTTTTT. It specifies CASSEPKAGGKLFF.

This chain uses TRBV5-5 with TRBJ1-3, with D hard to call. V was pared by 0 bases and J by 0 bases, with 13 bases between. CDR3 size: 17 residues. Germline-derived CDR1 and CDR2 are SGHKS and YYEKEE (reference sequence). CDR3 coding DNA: TGTGCCAGCAGCTTGGAATCAGGCTCCCTCTCTGGAAACACCATATATTTT. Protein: CASSLESGSLSGNTIYF.

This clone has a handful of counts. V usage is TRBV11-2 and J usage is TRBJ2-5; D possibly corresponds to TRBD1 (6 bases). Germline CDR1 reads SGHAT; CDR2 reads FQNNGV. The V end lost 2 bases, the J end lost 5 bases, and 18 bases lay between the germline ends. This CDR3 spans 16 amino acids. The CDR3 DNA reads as TGTGCCAGCAGCTTAAATAGCAATCCTAGGGGGGAGACCCAGTACTTC. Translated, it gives CASSLNSNPRGETQYF.

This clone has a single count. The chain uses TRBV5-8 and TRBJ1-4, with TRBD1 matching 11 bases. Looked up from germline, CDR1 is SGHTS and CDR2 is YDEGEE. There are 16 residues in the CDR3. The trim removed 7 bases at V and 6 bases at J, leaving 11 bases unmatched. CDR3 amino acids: CASHRDRGLYDEKLFF. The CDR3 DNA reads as TGTGCCAGCCACCGGGACAGGGGGTTGTATGATGAAAAACTGTTTTTT.

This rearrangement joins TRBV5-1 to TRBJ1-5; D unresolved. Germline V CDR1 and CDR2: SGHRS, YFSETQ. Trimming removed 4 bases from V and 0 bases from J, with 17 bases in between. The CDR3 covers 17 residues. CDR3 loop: CASSPLPQPGSNQPQHF. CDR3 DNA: TGCGCCAGCAGCCCTCTCCCCCAGCCGGGTAGCAATCAGCCCCAGCATTTT.

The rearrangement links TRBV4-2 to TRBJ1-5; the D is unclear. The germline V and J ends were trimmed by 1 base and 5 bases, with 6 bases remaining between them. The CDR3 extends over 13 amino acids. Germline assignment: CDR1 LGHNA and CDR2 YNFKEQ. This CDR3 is CASSQVGDQPQHF. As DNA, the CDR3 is TGTGCCAGCAGCCAAGTTGGAGATCAGCCCCAGCATTTT.

DNA for the CDR3: TGTGCCAGCAGTATCGGACTTGACTCCTTCTACGAGCAGTACTTC. It specifies CASSIGLDSFYEQYF. The chain joins TRBV27 to TRBJ2-7, with D perhaps TRBD2 (5 bases). The V end was cut by 5 bases, the J end by 3 bases, with 17 bases between. The CDR3 is 15 amino acids. The germline V gene encodes CDR1 MNHEY and CDR2 SMNVEV (reference sequence).

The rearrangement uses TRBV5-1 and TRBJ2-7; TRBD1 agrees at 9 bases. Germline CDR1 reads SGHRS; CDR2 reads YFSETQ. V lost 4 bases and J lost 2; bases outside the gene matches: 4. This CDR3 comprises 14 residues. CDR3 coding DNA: TGCGCCAGCAGCCCGGACAGGGGAGCCTACGAGCAGTACTTC. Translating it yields CASSPDRGAYEQYF. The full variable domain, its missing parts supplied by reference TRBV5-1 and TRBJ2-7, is KAGVTQTPRYLIKTRGQQVTLSCSPISGHRSVSWYQQTPGQGLQFLFEYFSETQRNKGNFPGRFSGRQFSNSRSEMNVSTLELGDSALYLCASSPDRGAYEQYFGPGTRLTVT.

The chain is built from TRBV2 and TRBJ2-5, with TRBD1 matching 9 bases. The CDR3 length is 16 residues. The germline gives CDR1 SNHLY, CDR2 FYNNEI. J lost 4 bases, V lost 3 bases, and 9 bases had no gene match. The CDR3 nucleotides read TGTGCCAGCAGTGACCCCGGGACAGGGAGATTAGAGACCCAGTACTTC. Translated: CASSDPGTGRLETQYF. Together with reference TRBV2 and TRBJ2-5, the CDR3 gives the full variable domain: EPEVTQTPSHQVTQMGQEVILRCVPISNHLYFYWYRQILGQKVEFLVSFYNNEISEKSEIFDDQFSVERPDGSNFTLKIRSTKLEDSAMYFCASSDPGTGRLETQYFGPGTRLLVL.

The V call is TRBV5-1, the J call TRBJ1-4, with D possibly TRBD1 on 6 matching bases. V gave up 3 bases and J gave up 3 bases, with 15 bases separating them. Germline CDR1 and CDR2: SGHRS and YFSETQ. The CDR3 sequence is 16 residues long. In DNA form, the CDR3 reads TGCGCCAGCAGCTCACAAATCAGGGGTCCTAATGAAAAACTGTTTTTT. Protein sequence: CASSSQIRGPNEKLFF.

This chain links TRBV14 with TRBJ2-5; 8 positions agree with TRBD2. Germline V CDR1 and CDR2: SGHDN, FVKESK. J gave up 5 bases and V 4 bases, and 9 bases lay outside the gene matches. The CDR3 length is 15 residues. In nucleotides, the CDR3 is TGTGCCAGCAGCCCGGCGGCGGGGGGCAGGGAGACCCAGTACTTC. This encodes CASSPAAGGRETQYF.

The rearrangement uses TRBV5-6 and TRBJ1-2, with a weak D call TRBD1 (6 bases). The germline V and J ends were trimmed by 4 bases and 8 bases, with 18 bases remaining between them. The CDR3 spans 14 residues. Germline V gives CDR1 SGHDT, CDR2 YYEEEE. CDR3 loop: CASSPTGIPPGYTF. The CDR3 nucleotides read TGTGCCAGCAGCCCAACAGGGATCCCACCAGGCTACACCTTC.

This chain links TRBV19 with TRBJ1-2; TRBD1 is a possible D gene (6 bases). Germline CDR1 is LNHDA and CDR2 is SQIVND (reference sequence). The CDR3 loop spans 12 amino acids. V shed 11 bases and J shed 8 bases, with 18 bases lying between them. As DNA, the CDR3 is TGTGCCCTGAAAGGGGGTGGTTTAGGCTACACCTTC. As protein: CALKGGGLGYTF.

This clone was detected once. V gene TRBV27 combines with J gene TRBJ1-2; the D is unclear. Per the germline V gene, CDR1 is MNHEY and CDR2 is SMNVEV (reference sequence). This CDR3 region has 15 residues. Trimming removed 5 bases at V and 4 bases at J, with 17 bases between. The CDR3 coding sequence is TGTGCCAGCAGTCCTGGTTACGACAAGAGCTATGGCTACACCTTC. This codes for CASSPGYDKSYGYTF.

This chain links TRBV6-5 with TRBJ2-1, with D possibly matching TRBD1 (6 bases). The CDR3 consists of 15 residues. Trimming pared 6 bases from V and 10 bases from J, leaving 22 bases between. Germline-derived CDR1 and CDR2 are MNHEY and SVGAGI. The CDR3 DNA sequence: TGTGCCAGCAGCCTTCGGACAGCCCGGGCTTGGGAGCAGTTCTTC. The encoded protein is CASSLRTARAWEQFF.

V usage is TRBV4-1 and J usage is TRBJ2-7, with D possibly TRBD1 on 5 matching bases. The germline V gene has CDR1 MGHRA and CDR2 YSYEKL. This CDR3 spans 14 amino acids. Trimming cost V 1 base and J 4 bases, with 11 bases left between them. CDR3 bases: TGCGCCAGCAGCCAAGCGTCCCAGGGTTACGAGCAGTACTTC. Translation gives CASSQASQGYEQYF.

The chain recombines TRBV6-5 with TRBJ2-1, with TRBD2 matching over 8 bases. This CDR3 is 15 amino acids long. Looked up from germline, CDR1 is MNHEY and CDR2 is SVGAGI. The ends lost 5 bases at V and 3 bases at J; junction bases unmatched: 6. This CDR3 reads CASSRKAGGYNEQFF. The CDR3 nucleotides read TGTGCCAGCAGTCGTAAGGCGGGGGGCTACAATGAGCAGTTCTTC.

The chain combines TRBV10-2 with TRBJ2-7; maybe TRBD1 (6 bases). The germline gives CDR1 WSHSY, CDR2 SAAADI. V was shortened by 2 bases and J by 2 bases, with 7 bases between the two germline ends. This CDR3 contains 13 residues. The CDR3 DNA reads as TGCGCCAGCAGTGAGGGGACAACCTACGAGCAGTACTTC. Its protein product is CASSEGTTYEQYF.

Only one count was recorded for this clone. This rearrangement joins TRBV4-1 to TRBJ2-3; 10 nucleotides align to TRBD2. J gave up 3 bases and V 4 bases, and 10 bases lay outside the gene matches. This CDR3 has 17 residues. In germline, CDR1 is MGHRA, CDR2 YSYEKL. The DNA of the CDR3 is TGCGCCAGCAGCCTCAAAGACCGGGGACTAGCGACAGATACGCAGTATTTT. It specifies CASSLKDRGLATDTQYF.

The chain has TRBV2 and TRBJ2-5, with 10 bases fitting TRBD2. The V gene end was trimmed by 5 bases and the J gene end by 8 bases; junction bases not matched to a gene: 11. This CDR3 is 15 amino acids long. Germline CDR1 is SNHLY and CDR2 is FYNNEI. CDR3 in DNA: TGTGCCAGCAGTCGAGCGGGGGGGCTTACCGGTACCCAGTACTTC. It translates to CASSRAGGLTGTQYF.